The TCR beta chain under discussion was sequenced for a study of T cell changes during pregnancy in multiple sclerosis. Generated by immunoSEQ multiplex PCR, the TCRdb table keeps only in-frame clones and is missing some. Here the sample spans 70,000 to 75,000 clones, 80% to 95% being singletons. V lost 0 bases and J lost 2, with 7 bases in between. Germline CDR1 MGHRA, CDR2 YSYEKL. This CDR3 is built from 14 residues. The receptor comes from a female donor with multiple sclerosis, enrolled in a pregnancy study. Sequencing was performed on peripheral blood, taken before pregnancy. The V and J genes are TRBV4-1 and TRBJ1-1; D is undetermined. CDR3 DNA: TGCGCCAGCAGCCAAGATTTCAGTAACACTGAAGCTTTCTTT. Its protein product is CASSQDFSNTEAFF.